This T cell receptor beta chain was captured by sequencing in a study of cytotoxic CD8 clonotypes in ibrutinib-treated CLL. Sequencing was performed with immunoSEQ multiplex PCR; in TCRdb, only in-frame clones are kept and a portion is missing. The data hold roughly 100,000 clones, with 60% to 80% observed a single time. V lost 0 bases to trimming and J lost 11 bases, with 10 bases between them. The CDR3 is 12 residues long. Germline V gene data show CDR1 as SGHNT and CDR2 as YENEEA. The sequence derives from a human donor with chronic lymphocytic leukemia. The sample was PBMCs, taken after 12 months of ibrutinib treatment. This rearrangement joins TRBV11-3 to TRBJ1-1; tentative D call: TRBD1 (5 bases). CDR3 bases: TGTGCCAGCAGCTTAGAGACAGCGAGGGCTTTCTTT. This sequence encodes CASSLETARAFF.